The 20 T cell receptor beta chains below were found in one sample sequenced in a study of neurological immune-mediated disorders. TCRdb redid the calling of the 5' RACE reads with MiXCR, one entry per CDR3 protein. Among 55,000 to 75,000 distinct CDR3 sequences listed, over 9.5% were seen once. Sequences were obtained from PBMCs. These receptors were taken from a woman aged 55 to 70 with HTLV-1-associated myelopathy (HAM/TSP).

This clonotype appeared many times. The J gene is TRBJ2-7, the V gene TRBV10-3; no definite D call. V lost 2 bases, J lost 3 bases, and 5 bases lay in between. This CDR3 region has 12 residues. Germline V gene lookup returns CDR1 ENHRY and CDR2 SYGVKD. CDR3 sequence: CAISEGFYEQYF. The CDR3 DNA follows: TGTGCCATCAGTGAGGGCTTCTACGAGCAGTACTTC.

This clonotype was found many times. The chain employs TRBV7-9 and TRBJ2-3, with 7 bases matching TRBD2. This CDR3 spans 14 amino acids. The germline V gene has CDR1 SEHNR and CDR2 FQNEAQ (reference sequence). V trimming: 4 bases; J trimming: 7 bases; junction bases outside the gene matches: 8. The CDR3 nucleotides read TGTGCCAGCAGCTCCACCACCAGCGGGAATACGCAGTATTTT. Residues: CASSSTTSGNTQYF.

The sample holds many counts of this clonotype. V usage is TRBV5-1 and J usage is TRBJ2-2; 14 nucleotides align to TRBD2. This CDR3 contains 15 residues. CDR1 SGHRS and CDR2 YFSETQ come from the germline V gene. Germline trimming cut 4 bases from V and 6 bases from J; bases unmatched to any gene: 2. CDR3 amino acids: CASSPGLAGAGELFF. The DNA of the CDR3 is TGCGCCAGCAGCCCGGGACTAGCGGGAGCCGGGGAGCTGTTTTTT.

The genes are TRBV6-1 and TRBJ2-7, with no clear D. In germline, CDR1 is MNHNS, CDR2 SASEGT. CDR3 length: 13 amino acids. The V and J ends lost 4 bases and 2 bases respectively, with 9 bases between them. The CDR3 bases are TGTGCCAGCAGTGGTCCCCCCACCTACGAGCAGTACTTC. Amino acids: CASSGPPTYEQYF.

The sample holds many counts of this clonotype. The chain is built from TRBV5-1 and TRBJ2-7; 9 bases match TRBD2. Germline V CDR1 and CDR2: SGHRS, YFSETQ. V was clipped by 5 bases and J by 6 bases; unmatched bases: 6. This CDR3 spans 13 amino acids. The CDR3 DNA sequence: TGCGCCAGCAGAGCGGGGGGCACATCCGAGCAGTACTTC. This sequence encodes CASRAGGTSEQYF.

This clonotype has more than one count but fewer than ten. The CDR3 DNA is TGTGCCAGCAGTGTCAGGGGGGACGGAAACTATGGCTACACCTTC. This codes for CASSVRGDGNYGYTF. The gene calls are TRBV25-1 and TRBJ1-2, with 7 nucleotides matching TRBD1. Looked up from germline, CDR1 is MGHDK and CDR2 is SYGVNS. This CDR3 comprises 15 residues. Germline trimming cut 4 bases from V and 2 bases from J; bases unmatched to any gene: 7.

On this clonotype: This may be a read error: a much more frequent sequence differs by one nucleotide. The rearrangement uses TRBV7-2 and TRBJ2-5; D might be TRBD2 (6 bases). The germline CDR1 and CDR2 sequences are SGHTA and FQGNSA. The CDR3 covers 13 residues. V dropped 4 bases and J dropped 4 bases, with 10 bases sitting between them. The CDR3 coding sequence is TGTGCCAGCAGCTGGCGGGATGGAGAGACCCAGTACTTC. As protein: CASSWRDGETQYF.

Ten or more counts support this clonotype. V gene TRBV20-1 combines with J gene TRBJ2-1; D is perhaps TRBD2 (5 bases). This CDR3 has 14 residues. Trimming removed 5 bases from V and 8 bases from J, with 19 bases in between. Germline CDR1 reads DFQATT; CDR2 reads SNEGSKA (reference sequence). CDR3 nucleotides: TGCAGTGCTCCCCGGACGGGGATTTTCGATGAGCAGTTCTTC. This gives the protein CSAPRTGIFDEQFF.

This clonotype has at least ten counts. The chain couples TRBV20-1 to TRBJ1-1, with 9 bases fitting TRBD1. This CDR3 contains 13 residues. V was clipped by 5 bases and J by 5 bases; unmatched bases: 6. The germline gives CDR1 DFQATT, CDR2 SNEGSKA (reference sequence). The CDR3 sequence is CSAASDRGTEAFF. CDR3 sequence (DNA): TGCAGTGCTGCCTCAGACAGGGGGACTGAAGCTTTCTTT.

This clonotype was recorded many times. The chain recombines TRBV12-3 or TRBV12-4 with TRBJ2-7; no definite D call. Trimming pared 6 bases from V and 3 bases from J, leaving 6 bases between. CDR3 length equals 11 residues. CDR3 nucleotides: TGTGCCAGCAGATCTAACTACGAGCAGTACTTC. It translates to CASRSNYEQYF.

Ten or more counts support this clonotype. The chain combines TRBV6-6 with TRBJ2-7; TRBD2 matches at 10 bases. CDR3 length: 19 residues. With 0 bases clipped from V and 0 bases from J, the junction kept 11 bases outside the gene matches. Germline CDR1 and CDR2: MNHNY and SVGAGI (reference sequence). The DNA for the CDR3 is TGTGCCAGCAGTTACTCTCGGACTAGCGGCTTTTCGAGCTCCTACGAGCAGTACTTC. It yields the protein CASSYSRTSGFSSSYEQYF.

This clonotype was recorded many times. This rearrangement joins TRBV11-1 to TRBJ1-1; TRBD1 might be the D (5 bases). The CDR3 loop spans 14 amino acids. V gave up 5 bases and J gave up 1 base, with 11 bases separating them. Germline V gene sequence: CDR1 SGHAT, CDR2 FQDESV (reference sequence). The CDR3 coding sequence is TGTGCCAGCAGCATAACGGACAAGAACACTGAAGCTTTCTTT. Protein sequence: CASSITDKNTEAFF. Full variable domain (rest looked up from reference TRBV11-1 and TRBJ1-1): EAEVAQSPRYKITEKSQAVAFWCDPISGHATLYWYRQILGQGPELLVQFQDESVVDDSQLPKDRFSAERLKGVDSTLKIQPAELGDSAMYLCASSITDKNTEAFFGQGTRLTVV.

There are many counts of this clonotype. The rearrangement uses TRBV7-2 and TRBJ2-7; TRBD2 matches at 7 bases. The CDR3 length is 14 residues. Per germline, CDR1 SGHTA and CDR2 FQGNSA. With 5 bases clipped from V and 3 bases from J, the junction kept 7 bases outside the gene matches. CDR3 protein: CASSPSGMRYEQYF. CDR3 DNA: TGTGCCAGCAGCCCTAGCGGAATGCGCTACGAGCAGTACTTC.

Ten or more counts support this clonotype. This sequence joins TRBV27 and TRBJ1-5; 9 bases fit TRBD1. This CDR3 is built from 17 residues. The trim removed 5 bases at V and 2 bases at J, leaving 10 bases unmatched. The germline V gene encodes CDR1 MNHEY and CDR2 SMNVEV (reference sequence). This CDR3 reads CASSPSRDRDGNQPQHF. CDR3 DNA sequence: TGTGCCAGCAGTCCCAGCCGGGACAGGGACGGCAATCAGCCCCAGCATTTT.

Ten or more counts support this clonotype. The chain has TRBV5-1 and TRBJ2-3; TRBD2 matches 12 bases. Germline CDR1 is SGHRS and CDR2 is YFSETQ. This CDR3 comprises 17 residues. The V and J ends lost 5 bases and 6 bases, in that order; junction bases with no gene match: 13. CDR3 DNA: TGCGCCAGCAGGTGGACTAGCGGGGCTTCGGCCGGGGATACGCAGTATTTT. Its protein is CASRWTSGASAGDTQYF.

This clonotype was counted ten times or more. The rearrangement links TRBV5-1 to TRBJ2-7, with a tentative D call TRBD1 (7 bases). Germline CDR1 and CDR2: SGHRS and YFSETQ. V was cut by 5 bases and J by 7 bases, with 19 bases left in between. CDR3 length: 14 amino acids. The CDR3 reads CASSNQGGFGEQYF. The DNA for the CDR3 is TGCGCCAGCAGTAACCAGGGGGGCTTCGGGGAGCAGTACTTC.

The rearrangement links TRBV5-6 to TRBJ2-5; 7 bases are a match to TRBD1. V was clipped by 4 bases and J by 4 bases; unmatched bases: 1. The CDR3 spans 12 residues. Germline V gene lookup returns CDR1 SGHDT and CDR2 YYEEEE. The CDR3, as DNA: TGTGCCAGCAGCCGGACAGGAGAGACCCAGTACTTC. Protein sequence: CASSRTGETQYF.

As concerns this clonotype: This sequence may be a read error, since a much larger clone differs from it by one base. J is TRBJ2-5 and V is TRBV20-1; TRBD2 aligns across 8 bases. The CDR3 runs to 14 residues. Germline CDR1 is DFQATT and CDR2 is SNEGSKA (reference sequence). The CDR3 loop is CGALTSEYQETQYF. DNA of the CDR3: TGCGGTGCCCTGACTAGCGAGTACCAAGAGACCCAGTACTTC.

This clonotype has a count of ten or more. The CDR3 DNA follows: TGCAGCGTCGGGGACAGGGGGCGGGGCGGTGAGCAGTTCTTC. Protein product: CSVGDRGRGGEQFF. This sequence joins TRBV29-1 and TRBJ2-1, with 12 bases lining up with TRBD1. The CDR3 extends over 14 amino acids. The germline CDR1 and CDR2 sequences are SQVTM and ANQGSEA. The V and J ends lost 6 bases and 9 bases, in that order; junction bases with no gene match: 9.

This clonotype was detected many times. The J gene is TRBJ2-2, the V gene TRBV7-9, with 7 bases that match TRBD2. The trim removed 3 bases at V and 4 bases at J, leaving 14 bases unmatched. This CDR3 is built from 18 residues. Germline V gene sequence: CDR1 SEHNR, CDR2 FQNEAQ (reference sequence). The CDR3 coding sequence is TGTGCCAGCAGCTTCGGCTGGAGGGAGGGCCCGGGCACCGGGGAGCTGTTTTTT. Its translation is CASSFGWREGPGTGELFF.